The 2 T cell receptor beta chains presented below share a single source sample, sequenced in a study of T cells in localized non-small cell lung cancer. Some clones are missing from TCRdb's copy, which holds only in-frame ones; the method was immunoSEQ multiplex PCR. The sample comprises almost 40,000 clones, just over 85% of which are singletons, and about 5% rests with the top ten. This specimen was peripheral blood mononuclear cells, taken before any cancer treatment. These receptors were collected from an older male donor with stage II lung adenocarcinoma.

The J gene is TRBJ2-2, the V gene TRBV28; 9 bases are shared with TRBD1. The CDR3 is 14 residues long. Trimming took 8 bases from V and 6 from J; bases not matched to a gene: 7. Germline V gene sequence: CDR1 MDHEN, CDR2 SYDVKM. DNA for the CDR3: TGTGCCAGCCGGGGACAGGGCCAACCCGGGGAGCTGTTTTTT. It specifies CASRGQGQPGELFF.

As concerns this clone: Its ends do not fully match the called genes, so a read error is possible. The chain combines TRBV5-1 with TRBJ2-1; TRBD1 might be the D (5 bases). Germline V gives CDR1 SGHRS, CDR2 YFSETQ. There are 16 residues in the CDR3. CDR3 coding DNA: TGCGCCAGCAGTTTGGCAGGGTCCTACTCCTACAATGAGCAGTTCTTC. Amino acid sequence: CASSLAGSYSYNEQFF.